This is a list of T cell receptor beta chains from one sample in a study of blood T cell repertoires in COVID-19. Here immunoSEQ multiplex PCR was the method, and the copy in TCRdb shows in-frame clones only, minus some. The top ten hold roughly 50% of the sample, which has around 50,000 clones, 65% to 85% seen once. Sequences were obtained from peripheral blood. The receptors originated from a man aged 65-85 years with acute or convalescent COVID-19. Each CDR3 is given with its conserved first and last residue. D genes are given only for firm matches. The size entry is marked missing in some rows and otherwise reads once, few, many or a size class.

v_call	d_call	j_call	clone_size	cdr3_nt	cdr3_aa
TRBV7-2	.	TRBJ1-3	.	TGTGCCAGCAGCAACGGGGTAGGGAGAAACACCATATATTTT	CASSNGVGRNTIYF
TRBV5-1	TRBD1	TRBJ1-6	.	TGCGCCAGCAGCCGCACCGGGACAGGCGGGGCGGATAATTCACCCCTCCACTTT	CASSRTGTGGADNSPLHF
TRBV6-6	TRBD1	TRBJ2-7	.	TGTGCCAGCAGTCGACAGGGGGCGGCTTCCTACGAGCAGTACTTC	CASSRQGAASYEQYF
TRBV19	TRBD1	TRBJ2-2	.	TGTGCCGCCAGGGACAGGGTCTTCGCCGGGGAGCTGTTTTTT	CAARDRVFAGELFF
TRBV6-6	.	TRBJ2-2	.	TGTGCCAGTACTGGTTTAACCGGGGAGCTGTTTTTT	CASTGLTGELFF
TRBV10-3	TRBD1	TRBJ1-2	.	TGTGCCATCAGTGGACAGGGTTCTAACTATGGCTACACCTTC	CAISGQGSNYGYTF
TRBV28	.	TRBJ1-2	.	TGTGCGAACTATGGCAACTATGGCTACACCTTC	CANYGNYGYTF
TRBV28	.	TRBJ1-1	.	TGTGCCACCCTCAGCCAGGGGATAGGGGTTGACACTGAAGCTTTCTTT	CATLSQGIGVDTEAFF
TRBV7-2	.	TRBJ2-7	.	TGTGCCAGCAGCCGAGAATACGAGCAGTACTTC	CASSREYEQYF
TRBV15	.	TRBJ1-1	.	TGTGCCACCAGCAGTCACAGGGACACTGAAGCTTTCTTT	CATSSHRDTEAFF
TRBV10-3	TRBD1	TRBJ2-3	once	TGTGCCATCAGTGCTACGGCAGGGGGCGAAACAGATACGCAGTATTTT	CAISATAGGETDTQYF
TRBV7-6	TRBD1	TRBJ2-5	.	TGTGCCAGCAGCCGTGACAGGGGGTCACAAGAGACCCAGTACTTC	CASSRDRGSQETQYF
TRBV18	TRBD1	TRBJ2-5	.	TGTGCCAGCTCACCATCGGACAGGGGGGAAACCCAGTACTTC	CASSPSDRGETQYF
TRBV5-6	.	TRBJ1-1	few	TGTGCCAGCAGCTGGACAGAGAACACTGAAGCTTTCTTT	CASSWTENTEAFF
TRBV29-1	.	TRBJ1-1	.	TGCAGCGCCCAAGTCAGAGAGGTCCATCAGGAGGAGACTGAAGCTTTCTTT	CSAQVREVHQEETEAFF
TRBV19	.	TRBJ1-6	.	TGTGCCAGTAGTATAAAACAGATTAATTCACCCCTCCACTTT	CASSIKQINSPLHF
TRBV9	TRBD1	TRBJ1-1	.	TGTGCCAGCAGCGTAGACCCTGGACAGGGGCTCACTGAAGCTTTCTTT	CASSVDPGQGLTEAFF
TRBV7-2	TRBD2	TRBJ2-2	.	TGTGCCAGCAGCCCAGCCCGGGGGGGGCTGGGGGAGCTGTTTTTT	CASSPARGGLGELFF
TRBV5-1	TRBD1	TRBJ1-1	.	TGCGCCAGCAGCTTGTTTCACCCGGGACAGACGAACACTGAAGCTTTCTTT	CASSLFHPGQTNTEAFF
TRBV29-1	TRBD1	TRBJ1-2	.	TGCAGCTCCTACCAGGGGGCTAACTATGGCTACACCTTC	CSSYQGANYGYTF
TRBV18	.	TRBJ1-1	.	TGTGCCAGCTCACCACCATGGGCGATGAACACTGAAGCTTTCTTT	CASSPPWAMNTEAFF
TRBV11-2	.	TRBJ1-1	.	TGTGCCAGCAGCTACACGGGGGGGCTGGCTGAAGCTTTCTTT	CASSYTGGLAEAFF
TRBV6-5	.	TRBJ2-5	once	TGTGCCAGCAGTCAAAACAGACAAGAGACCCAGTACTTC	CASSQNRQETQYF
TRBV7-4	TRBD2	TRBJ2-2	.	TGTGCCAGCAGCTCTGGACTAGCGGGGGTTATCGCGAACACCGGGGAGCTGTTTTTT	CASSSGLAGVIANTGELFF
TRBV12-3/TRBV12-4	.	TRBJ1-2	.	TGTGCCAGCAGCCCCGACAGCAACTATGGCTACACCTTC	CASSPDSNYGYTF
TRBV3-1/TRBV3-2	TRBD1	TRBJ2-1	.	TGTGCCAGCGCGGACAGGGGGCACGATGAGCAGTTCTTC	CASADRGHDEQFF
TRBV11-3	TRBD2	TRBJ2-1	.	TGTGCCAGCAGCCGACTAGCGGGAGGAGGGGGTGAGCAGTTCTTC	CASSRLAGGGGEQFF
TRBV2	TRBD1	TRBJ2-7	medium-sized	TGTGCCAGCAATCAGCCGGGACAGGGGTTCGGCGAGCAGTACTTC	CASNQPGQGFGEQYF
TRBV5-1	.	TRBJ2-7	.	TGCGCCAGCAGCTTAGAGGGAGAAGACGACGAGCAGTACTTC	CASSLEGEDDEQYF
TRBV28	TRBD1	TRBJ1-5	.	TGTGCCAGCAGTTCGAGGACAGGGGCACGGAATCAGCCCCAGCATTTT	CASSSRTGARNQPQHF
TRBV9	TRBD1	TRBJ1-4	few	TGTGCCAGCAGCGGGGACAGCGCAACTAATGAAAAACTGTTTTTT	CASSGDSATNEKLFF
TRBV5-4	.	TRBJ2-7	.	TGTGCCAGCAGCAATTCCCGGTACGAGCAGTACTTC	CASSNSRYEQYF
TRBV27	TRBD2	TRBJ2-7	.	TGTGCCAGCAGTCTCGGGACTAGCGGTTCCTACGAGCAGTACTTC	CASSLGTSGSYEQYF
TRBV9	TRBD1	TRBJ1-1	.	TGTGCCAGCAGCCCGGGGACAGCTGACACTGAAGCTTTCTTT	CASSPGTADTEAFF
TRBV9	.	TRBJ2-7	.	TGTGCCAGCAGCGTAGGGACTCACCCCTCCTACGAGCAGTACTTC	CASSVGTHPSYEQYF
TRBV6-5	TRBD1	TRBJ1-5	once	TGTGCCAGCAGGGGGACAGGTAATCAGCCCCAGCATTTT	CASRGTGNQPQHF
TRBV10-3	.	TRBJ1-1	.	TGTGCCATCAGCCCAGGGGCTATGGGAAGGACTGAAGCTTTCTTT	CAISPGAMGRTEAFF
TRBV19	.	TRBJ2-6	.	TGTGCCAGTAGTATGACGAGACAGAGCTCTGGGGCCAACGTCCTGACTTTC	CASSMTRQSSGANVLTF
TRBV18	TRBD1	TRBJ2-5	.	TGTGCCAGCTCACCTGACGGGACAGGGGCACAAGAGACCCAGTACTTC	CASSPDGTGAQETQYF
TRBV30	.	TRBJ2-7	.	TGTGCCTGGAGTCAGGGCGGGGAAGGGCACGAGCAGTACTTC	CAWSQGGEGHEQYF
TRBV14	TRBD2	TRBJ2-1	.	TGTGCCAGCAGCCGGTATACGGGCGGGAGAAACAATGAGCAGTTCTTC	CASSRYTGGRNNEQFF
TRBV7-2	TRBD2	TRBJ2-1	.	TGTGCCAGCAGCTCCCCGGGACTAGAGGACGAGCAGTTCTTC	CASSSPGLEDEQFF
TRBV30	.	TRBJ1-1	.	TGTGCCCAGGTCCCCCAAGATACTGAAGCTTTCTTT	CAQVPQDTEAFF
TRBV6-5	.	TRBJ1-1	.	TGTGCCAGCAGTCAGGCCCGGAACACTGAAGCTTTCTTT	CASSQARNTEAFF
TRBV7-2	.	TRBJ1-2	.	TGTGCCAGCAGCTTAGATGCGGGGGCGGCTGGCTACACCTTC	CASSLDAGAAGYTF
TRBV2	.	TRBJ2-3	.	TGTGCCAGCAGTGAAGGATCTGGGGGGACAGATACGCAGTATTTT	CASSEGSGGTDTQYF
TRBV2	TRBD1	TRBJ1-2	.	TGTGCCAGCTCAGGGGGAAATGGCTACACCTTC	CASSGGNGYTF
TRBV19	TRBD2	TRBJ2-1	.	TGTGCCAGTGGGGGGGTATACAATGAGCAGTTCTTC	CASGGVYNEQFF
TRBV11-2	.	TRBJ2-3	.	TGTGCCAGCAGCTACGGTGGTAGAGACACAGATACGCAGTATTTT	CASSYGGRDTDTQYF
TRBV15	TRBD2	TRBJ2-1	.	TGTGCCACCAGTGGGACTAGCAGGGATGAGCAGTTCTTC	CATSGTSRDEQFF
TRBV10-3	.	TRBJ2-7	.	TGTGCCATCAGTGAAGTCGGAGAGGAGCAGTACTTC	CAISEVGEEQYF